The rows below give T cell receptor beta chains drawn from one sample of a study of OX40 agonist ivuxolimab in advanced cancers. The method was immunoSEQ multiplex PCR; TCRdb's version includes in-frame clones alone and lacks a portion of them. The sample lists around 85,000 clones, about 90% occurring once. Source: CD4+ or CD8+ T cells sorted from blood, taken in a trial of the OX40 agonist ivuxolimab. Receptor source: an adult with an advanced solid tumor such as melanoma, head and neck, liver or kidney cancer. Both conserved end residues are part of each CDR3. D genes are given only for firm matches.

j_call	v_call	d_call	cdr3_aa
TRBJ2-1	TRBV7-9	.	CASSHKAIEQFF
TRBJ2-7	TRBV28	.	CASSSGTYDAYF
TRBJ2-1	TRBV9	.	CASSVAGGPNEQFF
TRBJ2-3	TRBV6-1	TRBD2	CASSELDPWREGWGDTQYF
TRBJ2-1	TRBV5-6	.	CASSLVYNEQFF
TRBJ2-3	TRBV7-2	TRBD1	CASSLERGQFTDTQYF
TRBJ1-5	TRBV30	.	CAWSSLGIGQPQHF
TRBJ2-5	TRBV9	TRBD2	CASSPGLAGETQYF
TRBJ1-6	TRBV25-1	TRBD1	CASSLGTGGVYNSPLHF
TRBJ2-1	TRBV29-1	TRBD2	CSVVVGGYNEQFF
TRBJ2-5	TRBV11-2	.	CASSLWPGETQYF
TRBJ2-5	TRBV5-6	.	CASSLGGLEETQYF
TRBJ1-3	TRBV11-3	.	CASSLDGDSGNTIYF
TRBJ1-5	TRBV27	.	CASSSSINQPQHF
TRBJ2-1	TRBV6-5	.	CASSSLNEQFF
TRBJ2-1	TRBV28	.	CASGPGLNYNEQFF
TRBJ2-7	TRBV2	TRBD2	CASRRTSGPYEQYF
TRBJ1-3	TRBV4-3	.	CASSQTSGDTIYF
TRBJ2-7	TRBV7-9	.	CASSLNTYEQYF
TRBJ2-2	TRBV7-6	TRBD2	CASSLITSGGNTGELFF
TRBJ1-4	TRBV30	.	CAWSLQGNEKLFF
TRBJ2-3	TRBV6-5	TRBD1	CASSARTGGTDTQYF
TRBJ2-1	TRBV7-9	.	CASSLSNEQFF
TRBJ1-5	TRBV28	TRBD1	CASSFQGANQPQHF
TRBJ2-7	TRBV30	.	CAWSPAGNSYEQYF
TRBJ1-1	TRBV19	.	CASSKVRAFF
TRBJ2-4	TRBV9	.	CASSVGGGNIQYF
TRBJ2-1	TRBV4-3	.	CASSQGLWAQDEQFF
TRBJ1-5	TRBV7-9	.	CASSLVGTPYQPQHF
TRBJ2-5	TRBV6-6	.	CASSPGLSQETQYF
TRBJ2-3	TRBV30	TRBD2	CAWSVLAGGPDTQYF
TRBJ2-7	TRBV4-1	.	CASSQDGTYEQYF
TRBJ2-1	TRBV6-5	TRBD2	CASSSGLGSYNEQFF
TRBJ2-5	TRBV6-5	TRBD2	CASSYSGTSGSETQYF
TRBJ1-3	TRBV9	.	CASSEIDTPSGNTIYF
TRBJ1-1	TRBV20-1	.	CSARRVTEAFF